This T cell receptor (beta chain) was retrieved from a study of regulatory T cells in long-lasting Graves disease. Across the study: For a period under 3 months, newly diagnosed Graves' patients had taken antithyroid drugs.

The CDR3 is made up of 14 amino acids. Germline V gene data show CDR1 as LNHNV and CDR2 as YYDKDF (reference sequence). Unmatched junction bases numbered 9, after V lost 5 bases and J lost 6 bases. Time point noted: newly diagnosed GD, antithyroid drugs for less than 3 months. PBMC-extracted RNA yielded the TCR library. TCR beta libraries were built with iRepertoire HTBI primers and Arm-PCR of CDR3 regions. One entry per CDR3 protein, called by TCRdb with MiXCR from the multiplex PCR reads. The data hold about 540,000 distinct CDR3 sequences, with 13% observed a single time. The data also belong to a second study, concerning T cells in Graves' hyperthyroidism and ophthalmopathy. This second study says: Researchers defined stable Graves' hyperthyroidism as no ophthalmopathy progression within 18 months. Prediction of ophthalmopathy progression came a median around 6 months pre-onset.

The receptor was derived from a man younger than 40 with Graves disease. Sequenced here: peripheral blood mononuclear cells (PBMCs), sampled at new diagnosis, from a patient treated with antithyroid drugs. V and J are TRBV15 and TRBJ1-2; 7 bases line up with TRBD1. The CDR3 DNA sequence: TGTGCCACCAGCGGCGGGGAGGGGGCTCATGGCTACACCTTC. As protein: CATSGGEGAHGYTF.